The source of this T cell receptor (beta chain) is a study of T-cell memory formation after mild COVID-19. Study-wide background: TCR clusters were mostly donor specific.

A single record per CDR3 protein comes from TCRdb applying MiXCR to the 5' RACE reads. The table includes about 290,000 distinct CDR3 sequences, about 20% detected once. This clonotype has a count of ten or more. The CDR3 is made up of 13 amino acids. The germline V and J ends were trimmed by 1 base and 1 base, with 4 bases remaining between them. Germline CDR1 and CDR2: KGHSH and LQKENI. What was sequenced was PBMCs or a T cell subset sorted from them (not recorded which). The J gene is TRBJ2-5, the V gene TRBV18; the D is unclear. This receptor was identified in a man aged 18 to 30 who had mild COVID-19 (a few samples of this study predate the infection). Cell type and time point are not known. The CDR3 bases are TGTGCCAGCTCACCACGTTCCCAAGAGACCCAGTACTTC. It translates to CASSPRSQETQYF.